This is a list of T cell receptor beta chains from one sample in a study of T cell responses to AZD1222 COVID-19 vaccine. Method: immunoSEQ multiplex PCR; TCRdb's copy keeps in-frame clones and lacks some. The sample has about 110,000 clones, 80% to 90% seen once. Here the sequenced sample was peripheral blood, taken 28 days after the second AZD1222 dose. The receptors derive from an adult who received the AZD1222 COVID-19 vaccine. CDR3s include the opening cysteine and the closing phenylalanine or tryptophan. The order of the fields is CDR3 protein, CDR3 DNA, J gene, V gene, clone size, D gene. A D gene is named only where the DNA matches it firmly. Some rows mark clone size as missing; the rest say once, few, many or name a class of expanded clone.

CDR3: CAWSEGRGNGGYTF; DNA: TGTGCCTGGAGTGAGGGCAGGGGAAACGGTGGCTACACCTTC; J: TRBJ1-2; V: TRBV30; size: -; D: -
CDR3: CASSWSPGLANYGYTF; DNA: TGTGCCAGCAGTTGGTCCCCAGGACTTGCTAACTATGGCTACACCTTC; J: TRBJ1-2; V: TRBV28; size: -; D: -
CDR3: CASSPRSGRVYNEQFF; DNA: TGTGCCAGCTCACCACGGAGCGGGAGGGTCTACAATGAGCAGTTCTTC; J: TRBJ2-1; V: TRBV18; size: once; D: TRBD2
CDR3: CASRNLGGGWSGNTIYF; DNA: TGTGCCAGCAGAAACCTGGGGGGGGGCTGGTCTGGAAACACCATATATTTT; J: TRBJ1-3; V: TRBV28; size: -; D: -
CDR3: CASSLQGQAGNSPLHF; DNA: TGTGCCAGCAGCTTACAGGGACAGGCGGGAAATTCACCCCTCCACTTT; J: TRBJ1-6; V: TRBV11-2; size: -; D: TRBD1
CDR3: CASGSPSGTIYNEQFF; DNA: TGTGCTAGTGGTTCCCCTTCCGGGACGATTTACAATGAGCAGTTCTTC; J: TRBJ2-1; V: TRBV12-5; size: -; D: -
CDR3: CASSSGTGHYGYTF; DNA: TGTGCCAGCAGCTCCGGGACAGGACACTATGGCTACACCTTC; J: TRBJ1-2; V: TRBV28; size: -; D: TRBD1
CDR3: CASSEASGWETQYF; DNA: TGTGCCAGCAGTGAGGCTAGCGGGTGGGAGACCCAGTACTTC; J: TRBJ2-5; V: TRBV2; size: -; D: TRBD2
CDR3: CASSLVGLGSGNTIYF; DNA: TGTGCCAGCAGCTTAGTCGGCCTTGGGTCTGGAAACACCATATATTTT; J: TRBJ1-3; V: TRBV7-2; size: -; D: -
CDR3: CSAPLDGEQFF; DNA: TGCAGTGCCCCCCTCGACGGTGAGCAGTTCTTC; J: TRBJ2-1; V: TRBV20-1; size: -; D: -
CDR3: CASNTDSFTEAFF; DNA: TGTGCCAGCAATACCGACAGTTTCACTGAAGCTTTCTTT; J: TRBJ1-1; V: TRBV12-3/TRBV12-4; size: -; D: -
CDR3: CASSGGTSGHGDTQYF; DNA: TGTGCCAGCAGTGGAGGGACTAGCGGGCACGGGGATACGCAGTATTTT; J: TRBJ2-3; V: TRBV27; size: -; D: TRBD2
CDR3: CASRLQGPYGYTF; DNA: TGTGCCAGCAGGCTACAGGGCCCTTACGGCTACACCTTC; J: TRBJ1-2; V: TRBV28; size: -; D: -
CDR3: CASSQDSRGASTEAFF; DNA: TGCGCCAGCAGCCAAGATTCAAGGGGGGCGAGCACTGAAGCTTTCTTT; J: TRBJ1-1; V: TRBV4-3; size: once; D: -
CDR3: CASSSEDRGGGTEAFF; DNA: TGTGCCAGCAGCTCGGAAGACAGGGGAGGCGGCACTGAAGCTTTCTTT; J: TRBJ1-1; V: TRBV7-8; size: -; D: TRBD1
CDR3: CASSGTFLENEQFF; DNA: TGTGCCAGTTCCGGGACTTTCTTAGAAAATGAGCAGTTCTTC; J: TRBJ2-1; V: TRBV19; size: -; D: -
CDR3: CASSVAGGPNSPLHF; DNA: TGTGCCAGCAGCGTAGCGGGGGGGCCGAATTCACCCCTCCACTTT; J: TRBJ1-6; V: TRBV9; size: -; D: -
CDR3: CASSLLASGSGNEQFF; DNA: TGTGCCAGCAGTTTATTGGCTAGCGGGAGCGGAAATGAGCAGTTCTTC; J: TRBJ2-1; V: TRBV27; size: -; D: TRBD2
CDR3: CSVEPQYQETQYF; DNA: TGCAGCGTTGAACCCCAGTACCAAGAGACCCAGTACTTC; J: TRBJ2-5; V: TRBV29-1; size: -; D: -
CDR3: CASSSVIAGDSYNEQFF; DNA: TGTGCCAGCAGCTCTGTTATAGCGGGAGATTCCTACAATGAGCAGTTCTTC; J: TRBJ2-1; V: TRBV7-8; size: -; D: TRBD2
CDR3: CASSLNTGPGANVLTF; DNA: TGCGCCAGCAGCTTGAATACGGGCCCCGGGGCCAACGTCCTGACTTTC; J: TRBJ2-6; V: TRBV5-1; size: -; D: -
CDR3: CSASLQGSNQPQHF; DNA: TGCAGTGCTAGTCTACAGGGGAGCAATCAGCCCCAGCATTTT; J: TRBJ1-5; V: TRBV20-1; size: -; D: TRBD1
CDR3: CASSAGQGRETQYF; DNA: TGTGCCAGCAGTGCGGGACAGGGAAGGGAGACCCAGTACTTC; J: TRBJ2-5; V: TRBV28; size: -; D: TRBD1
CDR3: CASSPFAAGGKTEAFF; DNA: TGTGCCAGCTCACCATTCGCGGCTGGGGGAAAGACTGAAGCTTTCTTT; J: TRBJ1-1; V: TRBV18; size: once; D: -
CDR3: CATSDTGLAASSYNEQFF; DNA: TGTGCCACCAGTGACACTGGACTAGCGGCGAGCTCCTACAATGAGCAGTTCTTC; J: TRBJ2-1; V: TRBV24-1; size: -; D: TRBD2
CDR3: CASTRGGFNQPQHF; DNA: TGTGCCAGTACGAGGGGAGGGTTCAATCAGCCCCAGCATTTT; J: TRBJ1-5; V: TRBV19; size: -; D: -
CDR3: CASSFAGGSLISPMHF; DNA: -; J: TRBJ1-5; V: TRBV27; size: -; D: -
CDR3: CASSIVGLAGVSRYNEQFF; DNA: TGTGCCAGTAGTATAGTTGGGCTAGCGGGAGTTTCACGGTACAATGAGCAGTTCTTC; J: TRBJ2-1; V: TRBV19; size: -; D: TRBD2
CDR3: CASSPSRDSTYEQYF; DNA: TGTGCCAGCAGCCCCTCCCGGGACTCTACCTACGAGCAGTACTTC; J: TRBJ2-7; V: TRBV7-2; size: few; D: -